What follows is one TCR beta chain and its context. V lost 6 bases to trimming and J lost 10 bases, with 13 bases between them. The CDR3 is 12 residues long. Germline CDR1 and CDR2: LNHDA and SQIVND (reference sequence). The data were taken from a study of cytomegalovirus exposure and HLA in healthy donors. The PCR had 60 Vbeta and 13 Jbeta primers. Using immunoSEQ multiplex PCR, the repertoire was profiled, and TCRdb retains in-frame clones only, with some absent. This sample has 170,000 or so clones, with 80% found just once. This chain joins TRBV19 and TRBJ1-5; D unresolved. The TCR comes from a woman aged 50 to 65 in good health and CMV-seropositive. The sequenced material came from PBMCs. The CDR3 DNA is TGTGCCAGTAGCGCTATGGGCGATCCCCAGCATTTT. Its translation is CASSAMGDPQHF.